These 10 T cell receptor beta chains were sequenced from one sample in a study of blood T cell repertoires in COVID-19. The repertoire was sequenced with immunoSEQ multiplex PCR; TCRdb's copy has only in-frame clones and lacks some. The sample has 470,000 or so clones, 87% seen once. The sequencing input was PBMCs or T cells enriched from blood (not recorded which). The receptors stem from a woman aged 18-29 years with acute COVID-19.

The V gene is TRBV7-2, the J gene TRBJ1-2; TRBD1 aligns across 7 bases. The CDR3 sequence is 15 residues long. Germline CDR1 and CDR2: SGHTA and FQGNSA. V lost 0 bases, J lost 8 bases, and 9 bases stayed unmatched. CDR3 residues: CASSLAPGQRMGYTF. The CDR3 nucleotides are TGTGCCAGCAGCTTAGCGCCGGGACAGCGTATGGGCTACACCTTC.

The genes are TRBV6-5 and TRBJ1-2, with D possibly TRBD1 on 6 matching bases. Trimming removed 2 bases at V and 7 bases at J, with 11 bases between. CDR1 is MNHEY and CDR2 is SVGAGI in the germline V gene. The CDR3 is 13 residues long. The CDR3 sequence: CASSYQGSGGYTF. CDR3 DNA: TGTGCCAGCAGTTACCAGGGGTCTGGTGGCTACACCTTC.

V and J are TRBV7-9 and TRBJ2-5; 8 bases align to TRBD2. Germline V gene sequence: CDR1 SEHNR, CDR2 FQNEAQ (reference sequence). There are 15 residues in the CDR3. V was pared by 2 bases and J by 5 bases, with 7 bases of the junction left unmatched. The CDR3 reads CASSLRGGTRETQYF. For the CDR3, the DNA is TGTGCCAGCAGCTTAAGGGGGGGGACTAGGGAGACCCAGTACTTC. The full variable domain, in which reference TRBV7-9 and TRBJ2-5 provide the parts outside the CDR3, is DTGVSQNPRHKITKRGQNVTFRCDPISEHNRLYWYRQTLGQGPEFLTYFQNEAQLEKSRLLSDRFSAERPKGSFSTLEIQRTEQGDSAMYLCASSLRGGTRETQYFGPGTRLLVL.

This clone has more than one count but fewer than ten. The gene calls are TRBV11-2 and TRBJ2-7; 7 nucleotides line up with TRBD2. J lost 4 bases, V lost 5 bases, and 14 bases had no gene match. Germline CDR1 reads SGHAT; CDR2 reads FQNNGV. The CDR3 is 16 amino acids. CDR3 nucleotides: TGTGCCAGCAGCCCTGGCGGGAGCAGGGTGGTATACGAGCAGTACTTC. It translates to CASSPGGSRVVYEQYF.

This chain uses TRBV7-6 with TRBJ2-3; perhaps TRBD2 as D (6 bases). V was shortened by 5 bases and J by 4 bases, with 10 bases between the two germline ends. Germline CDR1 and CDR2: SGHVS and FNYEAQ. The CDR3 is 13 residues long. The CDR3 loop is CASSQGGPDTQYF. The CDR3 coding sequence is TGTGCCAGCAGCCAAGGAGGGCCAGATACGCAGTATTTT.

The gene calls are TRBV15 and TRBJ2-5; no clear D gene. The CDR3 contains 12 residues. Per the germline V gene, CDR1 is LNHNV and CDR2 is YYDKDF (reference sequence). Trimming stripped 0 bases from V and 9 bases from J, with 8 bases between. CDR3 sequence reads: CATSRDSSAQYF. CDR3 nucleotides: TGTGCCACCAGCAGAGATTCTAGTGCCCAGTACTTC.

This chain links TRBV27 with TRBJ1-2; TRBD1 matches at 9 bases. This CDR3 is 15 amino acids long. J gave up 6 bases and V 4 bases, and 9 bases lay outside the gene matches. Germline CDR1 is MNHEY and CDR2 is SMNVEV (reference sequence). CDR3 residues: CASSSYRDRVNGYTF. CDR3 nucleotide sequence: TGTGCCAGCAGTTCCTACCGGGACAGGGTGAATGGCTACACCTTC.

This clone was counted once. The chain links TRBV19 to TRBJ2-3; TRBD1 matches at 9 bases. Germline V gene data show CDR1 as LNHDA and CDR2 as SQIVND (reference sequence). The V gene end was trimmed by 6 bases and the J gene end by 2 bases; junction bases not matched to a gene: 6. There are 15 residues in the CDR3. CDR3 nucleotides: TGTGCCAGTAGCCCCGGGACAGGGATCACAGATACGCAGTATTTT. This translates into CASSPGTGITDTQYF.

The chain employs TRBV18 and TRBJ2-1; 9 nucleotides agree with TRBD2. V lost 3 bases and J lost 4; bases outside the gene matches: 7. Germline V gene lookup returns CDR1 KGHSH and CDR2 LQKENI. This CDR3 region has 16 residues. CDR3 loop: CASSPRGTSSYNEQFF. CDR3 bases: TGTGCCAGCTCACCTAGGGGGACTAGCAGTTACAATGAGCAGTTCTTC.

Concerning this clone: At the DNA level, this CDR3 is encoded by other sequences in the same sample as well. This chain connects TRBV3-1 (or the pseudogene TRBV3-2) to TRBJ2-1; TRBD2 agrees at 7 bases. The CDR3 loop spans 15 amino acids. The germline gives CDR1 LGHDT, CDR2 YNNKEL (reference sequence). The V and J ends lost 1 base and 0 bases, in that order; junction bases with no gene match: 0. The CDR3, as DNA: TGTGCCAGCAGCCAAGGCGGGAGCTCCTACAATGAGCAGTTCTTC. This gives the protein CASSQGGSSYNEQFF.